In its sample, the clone carrying this T cell receptor (beta chain) was seen many times. This entry is derived from a study of T cells in Graves' hyperthyroidism and ophthalmopathy. Background on the study: Peripheral blood sampling occurred at initial diagnosis, before any treatment.

There are 13 residues in the CDR3. The germline gives CDR1 DFQATT, CDR2 SNEGSKA (reference sequence). V lost 4 bases and J 0 bases, leaving 9 bases between the germline ends. TCR beta CDR3 regions were amplified from RNA. The HTBI primer set served for first-round RT-PCR of the TCR CDR3. TCRdb reprocessed the multiplex PCR reads with MiXCR, giving one entry per CDR3 protein. This table holds about 680,000 distinct CDR3 sequences, over 35% found once. The chain has TRBV20-1 and TRBJ1-2; maybe TRBD1 (5 bases). The TCR comes from a woman aged 40 to 50 with Graves' hyperthyroidism. The sequenced sample was blood. The CDR3 DNA sequence: TGCAGTGCTACCCAGACAGCTAACTATGGCTACACCTTC. Its protein product is CSATQTANYGYTF.